This entry lists 21 T cell receptor beta chains sequenced from one sample in a study of long-term antiretroviral therapy in people with HIV. They ran version v3.0 of the immunoSEQ assay at survey level. Profiling relied on immunoSEQ multiplex PCR, and the TCRdb table lists in-frame clones only, not all of them. The table includes about 22,000 clones, less than 85% detected once. Sequencing used unsorted PBMCs, obtained 0.5 years before starting antiretroviral therapy. Receptors were obtained from a man aged 35 to 55 with HIV.

This clone was seen just once. V and J are TRBV10-1 and TRBJ2-3, with unresolved D. The germline CDR1 and CDR2 sequences are WNHNN and SYGVQD (reference sequence). V lost 8 bases and J 2 bases, leaving 17 bases between the germline ends. The CDR3 sequence is 15 residues long. This CDR3 reads CASSSGPGVTDTQYF. The CDR3 DNA follows: TGCGCCAGCTCTTCTGGCCCAGGAGTCACAGATACGCAGTATTTT.

The chain couples TRBV6-1 to TRBJ1-5; TRBD1 matches at 7 bases. Germline V gives CDR1 MNHNS, CDR2 SASEGT. The CDR3 loop spans 14 amino acids. J was trimmed by 0 bases and V by 8 bases; bases with no gene match: 4. CDR3 residues: CASGTDYSNQPQHF. Here the CDR3 DNA reads TGTGCCAGCGGGACAGACTATAGCAATCAGCCCCAGCATTTT.

A single count supports this clone. The chain links TRBV5-6 to TRBJ2-7; TRBD1 matches 7 bases. The V segment lost 3 bases and the J segment 2 bases; nucleotides outside the gene matches: 8. CDR3 length equals 15 residues. Germline V gene lookup returns CDR1 SGHDT and CDR2 YYEEEE. The CDR3 protein is CASSSQGRSPYEQYF. CDR3 nucleotide sequence: TGTGCCAGCAGCTCACAGGGGCGTTCCCCCTACGAGCAGTACTTC.

The chain uses TRBV27 and TRBJ1-1; a weak D match, TRBD1 (5 bases). V was cut by 3 bases and J by 6 bases, with 11 bases left in between. The CDR3 contains 13 residues. Per the germline V gene, CDR1 is MNHEY and CDR2 is SMNVEV (reference sequence). CDR3 amino acids: CASSFGAGAEAFF. The DNA for the CDR3 is TGTGCCAGCAGTTTCGGGGCGGGTGCTGAAGCTTTCTTT.

The chain employs TRBV7-9 and TRBJ2-1; D unresolved. The CDR3 spans 13 residues. V was clipped by 5 bases and J by 6 bases, with 11 bases between them. Germline CDR1 and CDR2: SEHNR and FQNEAQ (reference sequence). In DNA form, the CDR3 reads TGTGCCAGCAGCCCTCCAAGAGGCAATGAGCAGTTCTTC. Amino acids: CASSPPRGNEQFF. The variable domain in full, with the rest retrieved from reference TRBV7-9 and TRBJ2-1, is DTGVSQNPRHKITKRGQNVTFRCDPISEHNRLYWYRQTLGQGPEFLTYFQNEAQLEKSRLLSDRFSAERPKGSFSTLEIQRTEQGDSAMYLCASSPPRGNEQFFGPGTRLTVL.

This chain joins TRBV4-3 and TRBJ1-1; no firm D call. The germline gives CDR1 LGHNA, CDR2 YSLEER. The CDR3 has 15 residues. Trimming took off 4 bases at V and 1 base at J, with 13 bases between the two ends. This CDR3 is CASSPGPTENTEAFF. CDR3 nucleotides: TGCGCCAGCAGCCCCGGCCCGACTGAGAACACTGAAGCTTTCTTT.

The chain carries TRBV18 and TRBJ1-4; D gene ambiguous. Per germline, CDR1 KGHSH and CDR2 LQKENI. The CDR3 length is 14 residues. V lost 2 bases, J lost 7 bases, and 11 bases lay in between. The CDR3 DNA sequence: TGTGCCAGCTCACCAATTCCAGCTGTTGAAAAACTGTTTTTT. Translation gives CASSPIPAVEKLFF.

This clone has just one count. V is TRBV9 and J is TRBJ2-7; D not certain. V lost 0 bases and J lost 0, with 13 bases in between. The germline V gene has CDR1 SGDLS and CDR2 YYNGEE. The length of the CDR3 is 16 residues. This chain's CDR3 is CASSVGSGVSSYEQYF. The CDR3, as DNA: TGTGCCAGCAGCGTAGGTAGTGGGGTGTCCTCCTACGAGCAGTACTTC.

This chain uses TRBV2 with TRBJ1-1, with TRBD1 identical over 7 bases. With V trimmed by 7 bases and J by 5 bases, 4 bases remained unmatched. The length of the CDR3 is 12 residues. Germline lookup yields CDR1 SNHLY and CDR2 FYNNEI. CDR3 sequence reads: CASTGGYTEAFF. The CDR3 DNA is TGTGCCAGCACAGGGGGATATACTGAAGCTTTCTTT. The complete variable domain, with remaining parts taken from reference TRBV2 and TRBJ1-1, reads EPEVTQTPSHQVTQMGQEVILRCVPISNHLYFYWYRQILGQKVEFLVSFYNNEISEKSEIFDDQFSVERPDGSNFTLKIRSTKLEDSAMYFCASTGGYTEAFFGQGTRLTVV.

The chain combines TRBV21-1 with TRBJ2-6. TRBV21-1 is noted as a pseudogene. This CDR3 is 17 amino acids long. CDR3 in DNA: TGTGCCAGCAGGAGCAGTATACAACAAAGTCGGGCCAACGTCCTGACTTTC. Translation: CASRSSIQQSRANVLTF.

The chain carries TRBV18 and TRBJ2-2; no clear D. The germline V and J ends were trimmed by 8 bases and 1 base, with 20 bases remaining between them. CDR1 KGHSH and CDR2 LQKENI come from the germline V gene. The CDR3 consists of 17 residues. The CDR3 protein is CASPPGVNSLNTGELFF. In DNA, the CDR3 is TGTGCCAGCCCGCCAGGAGTCAACAGCTTGAACACCGGGGAGCTGTTTTTT.

Only one count was recorded for this clone. The chain joins TRBV28 to TRBJ1-1, with a weak D call TRBD1 (5 bases). The CDR3 consists of 14 residues. Germline values: CDR1 MDHEN, CDR2 SYDVKM. V dropped 4 bases and J dropped 7 bases, with 16 bases sitting between them. CDR3 sequence (DNA): TGTGCCAGCAGTTCCAGTGGGGGGGGGTTTGAAGCTTTCTTT. Residues: CASSSSGGGFEAFF.

V and J are TRBV27 and TRBJ2-7; TRBD1 is a possible D gene (8 bases). The germline V gene encodes CDR1 MNHEY and CDR2 SMNVEV (reference sequence). The CDR3 spans 21 residues. V lost 3 bases and J lost 3, with 33 bases in between. The CDR3, as DNA: TGTGCCAGCAGTTTGGCGACAGGGGATCGCCGAAGCCCTAGCGGACGCTACGAGCAGTACTTC. This sequence encodes CASSLATGDRRSPSGRYEQYF.

The chain joins TRBV18 to TRBJ1-2; D gene uncertain. The CDR3 spans 16 residues. The V end lost 4 bases, the J end lost 6 bases, and 21 bases lay between the germline ends. The germline V gene encodes CDR1 KGHSH and CDR2 LQKENI. The DNA of the CDR3 is TGTGCCAGCTCACTGTACAGCGGAGGGCTTCCCGATGGCTACACCTTC. Residues: CASSLYSGGLPDGYTF. Drawing the rest from reference TRBV18 and TRBJ1-2, the complete variable domain is NAGVMQNPRHLVRRRGQEARLRCSPMKGHSHVYWYRQLPEEGLKFMVYLQKENIIDESGMPKERFSAEFPKEGPSILRIQQVVRGDSAAYFCASSLYSGGLPDGYTFGSGTRLTVV.

The CDR3 reads CASSQAQAGELFF. The DNA for the CDR3 is TGTGCCAGCAGCCAAGCCCAGGCCGGGGAGCTGTTTTTT. The V gene is TRBV16, the J gene TRBJ2-2; D remains unclear. Germline CDR1 KGHSY, CDR2 FQNENV. There are 13 residues in the CDR3. The V end lost 2 bases, the J end lost 6 bases, and 7 bases lay between the germline ends.

A word on this clone: One end of the junction varies from germline; a read error may be responsible. V gene TRBV28 combines with J gene TRBJ1-5; maybe TRBD1 (6 bases). The CDR3 has 14 amino acids. Germline CDR1 reads MDHEN; CDR2 reads SYDVKM. The CDR3 bases are TGTGCCAGCACCCAAGGGGGGCGCAACCAGCCCCAGCATTTT. This codes for CASTQGGRNQPQHF.

This clone was seen only once. The chain uses TRBV7-2 and TRBJ2-5; 11 bases match TRBD1. V shed 5 bases, J shed 4 bases, and the junction held 3 bases outside the gene matches. This CDR3 contains 14 residues. Germline values: CDR1 SGHTA, CDR2 FQGNSA. CDR3 coding DNA: TGTGCCAGCAGCCTCGGACAGGGGGCAGAGACCCAGTACTTC. It encodes CASSLGQGAETQYF.

This chain connects TRBV15 to TRBJ2-7; 7 bases align to TRBD1. J was trimmed by 1 base and V by 0 bases; bases with no gene match: 6. Germline values: CDR1 LNHNV, CDR2 YYDKDF (reference sequence). The CDR3 consists of 16 residues. CDR3: CATSRDGPRGSYEQYF. CDR3 DNA: TGTGCCACCAGCAGAGATGGCCCCAGGGGGTCCTACGAGCAGTACTTC. Full variable domain (outside the CDR3, taken from reference TRBV15 and TRBJ2-7): DAMVIQNPRYQVTQFGKPVTLSCSQTLNHNVMYWYQQKSSQAPKLLFHYYDKDFNNEADTPDNFQSRRPNTSFCFLDIRSPGLGDTAMYLCATSRDGPRGSYEQYFGPGTRLTVT.

The J gene is TRBJ2-1, the V gene TRBV27; D is uncertain. The CDR3 loop spans 14 amino acids. CDR1 is MNHEY and CDR2 is SMNVEV in the germline V gene (reference sequence). V shed 2 bases and J shed 13 bases, with 18 bases lying between them. CDR3 sequence reads: CASSLAWGNQRQFF. CDR3 bases: TGTGCCAGCAGTTTAGCCTGGGGTAATCAGCGACAGTTCTTC.

J is TRBJ2-2 and V is TRBV5-4, with 8 bases identical to TRBD2. J gave up 5 bases and V 5 bases, and 17 bases lay outside the gene matches. The CDR3 is made up of 18 amino acids. CDR1 is SGHNT, CDR2 YYREEE, per germline (reference sequence). The CDR3 nucleotides are TGTGCCAGCAGACCCCGGGATAGCGGGGCCATCGGAACCGGGGAGCTGTTTTTT. Its protein product is CASRPRDSGAIGTGELFF.

The DNA for the CDR3 is TGTGCCCGGGGGAGGCCCAAAAACATTCAGTACTTC. Its protein product is CARGRPKNIQYF. J is TRBJ2-4 and V is TRBV9, with D perhaps TRBD2 (6 bases). The CDR3 totals 12 residues. V lost 10 bases to trimming and J lost 2 bases, with 10 bases between them. Germline loops: CDR1 SGDLS, CDR2 YYNGEE.